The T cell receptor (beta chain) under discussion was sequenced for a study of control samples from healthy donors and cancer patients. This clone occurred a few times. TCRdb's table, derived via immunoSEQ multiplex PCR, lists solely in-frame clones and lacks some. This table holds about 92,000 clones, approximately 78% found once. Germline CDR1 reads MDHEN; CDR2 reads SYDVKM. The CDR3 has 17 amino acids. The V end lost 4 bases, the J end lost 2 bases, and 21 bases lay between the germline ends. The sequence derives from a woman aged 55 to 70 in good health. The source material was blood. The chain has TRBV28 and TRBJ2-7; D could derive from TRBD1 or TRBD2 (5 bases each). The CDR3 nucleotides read TGTGCCAGCAGTTCCCCGGGACCCCGCGCCCCACCCTACGAGCAGTACTTC. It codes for CASSSPGPRAPPYEQYF.